The 20 T cell receptor beta chains given below trace back to one sample, sequenced in a study of T cell clonotyping in hematopoietic cell transplantation. Time point meaning: recipient sample about 28 days before transplant, after cytoreduction. Data came from immunoSEQ multiplex PCR; TCRdb stores just in-frame clones and leaves some out. The table lists about 38,000 clones, 85% to 95% of them singletons, with 1.5% to 2% in the top ten. Sequencing used peripheral blood mononuclear cells, obtained before stem cell transplant. Every receptor here comes from a man in his forties with chronic myeloid leukemia. Some clones in this sample may be carry-over from other donors' samples.

The chain employs TRBV11-2 and TRBJ2-5; the D is unclear. Germline loops: CDR1 SGHAT, CDR2 FQNNGV. V lost 5 bases to trimming and J lost 4 bases, with 17 bases between them. The CDR3 totals 15 residues. The CDR3 region has the DNA TGTGCCAGCAGCCCCCTGTGGATAGGCGTAGAGACCCAGTACTTC. Protein product: CASSPLWIGVETQYF.

This chain connects TRBV7-7 to TRBJ1-6; D not resolved. This CDR3 is 16 amino acids long. Between the trimmed V and J ends, which lost 5 bases and 7 bases, there was a span of 18 bases. Germline loops: CDR1 SSHAT, CDR2 FNYEAQ (reference sequence). Written as DNA, the CDR3 is TGTGCCAGCAGCCCCTTGGGAGGGTCTAGAAATTCACCCCTCCACTTT. Translation: CASSPLGGSRNSPLHF. The variable domain in full, completed from reference TRBV7-7 and TRBJ1-6, reads GAGVSQSPRYKVTKRGQDVTLRCDPISSHATLYWYQQALGQGPEFLTYFNYEAQPDKSGLPSDRFSAERPEGSISTLTIQRTEQRDSAMYRCASSPLGGSRNSPLHFGNGTRLTVT.

This chain's CDR3 is CASSLKLSTGGSYNEQFF. CDR3 bases: TGTGCCAGCAGCTTAAAATTGAGTACGGGGGGCTCCTACAATGAGCAGTTCTTC. The chain joins TRBV5-4 to TRBJ2-1; 7 nucleotides line up with TRBD2. Germline lookup yields CDR1 SGHNT and CDR2 YYREEE (reference sequence). CDR3 length: 18 amino acids. V lost 2 bases to trimming and J lost 0 bases; unmatched junction nucleotides: 11. The full variable domain, completed using reference TRBV5-4 and TRBJ2-1, is ETGVTQSPTHLIKTRGQQVTLRCSSQSGHNTVSWYQQALGQGPQFIFQYYREEENGRGNFPPRFSGLQFPNYSSELNVNALELDDSALYLCASSLKLSTGGSYNEQFFGPGTRLTVL.

The chain is built from TRBV19 and TRBJ1-2; 8 bases match TRBD1. The CDR3 extends over 15 amino acids. CDR1 and CDR2 (germline): LNHDA, SQIVND (reference sequence). V lost 5 bases to trimming and J lost 4 bases; unmatched junction nucleotides: 9. In DNA, the CDR3 is TGTGCCAGTAGTCCTACAGGACAGGGCACCTATGGCTACACCTTC. Protein sequence: CASSPTGQGTYGYTF.

The rearrangement links TRBV2 to TRBJ1-1, with D unclear. The germline V gene has CDR1 SNHLY and CDR2 FYNNEI. V was cut by 7 bases and J by 1 base, with 13 bases left in between. This CDR3 has 14 residues. This CDR3 is CASIPDIRNTEAFF. As DNA, the CDR3 is TGTGCCAGCATCCCCGACATCCGGAACACTGAAGCTTTCTTT.

The rearrangement uses TRBV6-5 and TRBJ1-5, with D possibly matching TRBD1 (6 bases). V dropped 6 bases and J dropped 2 bases, with 8 bases sitting between them. Germline CDR1 is MNHEY and CDR2 is SVGAGI. This CDR3 comprises 13 residues. CDR3 sequence reads: CASRKGGNQPQHF. CDR3 DNA: TGTGCCAGCAGAAAGGGGGGCAATCAGCCCCAGCATTTT.

The chain has TRBV6-6 and TRBJ2-1; 11 positions match TRBD2. The CDR3 has 15 residues. Trimming at V came to 8 bases and at J to 7 bases, leaving 10 bases not matched to a gene. CDR1 is MNHNY and CDR2 is SVGAGI in the germline V gene (reference sequence). The CDR3, as DNA: TGTGCCAGCTCCTCGACTAGCGGGGAGGTGAATGAGCAGTTCTTC. Residues: CASSSTSGEVNEQFF.

The chain joins TRBV5-4 to TRBJ1-6; possibly TRBD1 for D (6 bases). The CDR3 runs 16 residues. The germline V gene has CDR1 SGHNT and CDR2 YYREEE (reference sequence). Deletions cut 0 bases from V and 8 bases from J, with 15 bases between. CDR3 region: CASSLDPGAEYSPLHF. In DNA, the CDR3 is TGTGCCAGCAGCTTGGATCCAGGGGCTGAATATTCACCCCTCCACTTT.

This chain links TRBV7-2 with TRBJ2-1, with unresolved D. The ends were cut back, 7 bases at V and 4 bases at J, with 8 bases in the middle. The CDR3 consists of 12 residues. Germline-derived CDR1 and CDR2 are SGHTA and FQGNSA. CDR3 sequence reads: CASTKSYNEQFF. As DNA, the CDR3 is TGTGCCAGCACCAAATCTTACAATGAGCAGTTCTTC.

The V call is TRBV4-3, the J call TRBJ2-2, with D uncertain. The CDR3 sequence is 15 residues long. V was cut by 4 bases and J by 2 bases, with 11 bases left in between. From germline, CDR1 is LGHNA and CDR2 YSLEER. The CDR3 protein is CASSLAWTNTGELFF. The CDR3 region has the DNA TGCGCCAGCAGCCTGGCTTGGACCAACACCGGGGAGCTGTTTTTT.

The J gene is TRBJ2-7, the V gene TRBV18; 7 bases match TRBD1. Germline V CDR1 and CDR2: KGHSH, LQKENI. The CDR3 extends over 15 amino acids. The trim removed 0 bases at V and 3 bases at J, leaving 5 bases unmatched. The chain's CDR3 is CASSPPLAGGYEQYF. In nucleotides, the CDR3 is TGTGCCAGCTCACCACCTCTGGCAGGGGGCTACGAGCAGTACTTC.

V and J are TRBV5-1 and TRBJ1-1, with 7 bases matching TRBD1. The length of the CDR3 is 14 residues. V shed 2 bases and J 3 bases; nucleotides not matched to a gene: 4. CDR1 and CDR2 from the germline V gene are SGHRS and YFSETQ. DNA for the CDR3: TGCGCCAGCAGCTTACAGGGGACGGACACTGAAGCTTTCTTT. Its protein is CASSLQGTDTEAFF. Using reference TRBV5-1 and TRBJ1-1 for the parts outside the CDR3, the full variable domain is KAGVTQTPRYLIKTRGQQVTLSCSPISGHRSVSWYQQTPGQGLQFLFEYFSETQRNKGNFPGRFSGRQFSNSRSEMNVSTLELGDSALYLCASSLQGTDTEAFFGQGTRLTVV.

The V call is TRBV7-3, the J call TRBJ2-2, with 7 bases fitting TRBD2. The V gene end was trimmed by 5 bases and the J gene end by 5 bases; junction bases not matched to a gene: 8. Germline lookup yields CDR1 SGHTA and CDR2 FQGTGA. The CDR3 is 15 residues long. CDR3 in amino acids: CASSTGTTKTGELFF. In DNA, the CDR3 is TGTGCCAGCAGCACCGGGACTACCAAGACCGGGGAGCTGTTTTTT.

This sequence joins TRBV29-1 and TRBJ2-3; 7 bases fit TRBD2. V was clipped by 7 bases and J by 5 bases; unmatched bases: 6. CDR3 length: 12 amino acids. The germline gives CDR1 SQVTM, CDR2 ANQGSEA. The CDR3 DNA is TGCAGCGGCGGACTAGTCGGAGATACGCAGTATTTT. This translates into CSGGLVGDTQYF.

This chain uses TRBV2 with TRBJ1-2, with a tentative D call TRBD1 (6 bases). The CDR3 covers 13 residues. Germline assignment: CDR1 SNHLY and CDR2 FYNNEI. Trimming pared 7 bases from V and 8 bases from J, leaving 17 bases between. CDR3 nucleotide sequence: TGTGCCAGCAACCTTAACAGGGATACCGGCTACACCTTC. This gives the protein CASNLNRDTGYTF.

In this sample, this clone turned up a few times. The gene calls are TRBV5-6 and TRBJ1-1; D is unresolved. V lost 3 bases and J lost 5, with 11 bases in between. In germline, CDR1 is SGHDT, CDR2 YYEEEE. This CDR3 is built from 13 residues. This chain's CDR3 is CASSSDWITEAFF. DNA of the CDR3: TGTGCCAGCAGCTCCGACTGGATTACTGAAGCTTTCTTT.

This chain joins TRBV28 and TRBJ2-7; TRBD1 matches 11 bases. This CDR3 spans 15 amino acids. The germline gives CDR1 MDHEN, CDR2 SYDVKM. Trimming took 6 bases from V and 1 from J; bases not matched to a gene: 5. The CDR3, as DNA: TGTGCCAGCAGGCCCGGGACAGGGGGATCCTACGAGCAGTACTTC. Its protein is CASRPGTGGSYEQYF.

The chain combines TRBV27 with TRBJ1-6; 9 positions match TRBD1. This CDR3 spans 15 amino acids. V trimming: 2 bases; J trimming: 9 bases; junction bases outside the gene matches: 5. The germline V gene has CDR1 MNHEY and CDR2 SMNVEV (reference sequence). The CDR3 DNA follows: TGTGCCAGCAGTTTAGAGGGGACAGGGATTTCACCCCTCCACTTT. Residues: CASSLEGTGISPLHF.

The chain links TRBV2 to TRBJ2-7, with TRBD1 as a possible D gene (5 bases). The germline CDR1 and CDR2 sequences are SNHLY and FYNNEI. The ends were cut back, 5 bases at V and 3 bases at J, with 8 bases in the middle. The CDR3 contains 12 residues. CDR3 coding DNA: TGTGCCAGCAGTAGCGACAGCTACGAGCAGTACTTC. Its translation: CASSSDSYEQYF.

The rearrangement links TRBV28 to TRBJ2-2; unclear D gene. Trimming left V 7 bases short and J 5 bases short, with 14 bases between. This CDR3 contains 14 residues. Germline V CDR1 and CDR2: MDHEN, SYDVKM. As DNA, the CDR3 is TGTGCCAGCATGGCCGGGTACGGGACCGGGGAGCTGTTTTTT. Translation: CASMAGYGTGELFF.